The entry below describes one T cell receptor (beta chain). This entry comes from a study of T cell responses to AZD1222 COVID-19 vaccine. Clones were read by immunoSEQ multiplex PCR, and TCRdb kept only the in-frame ones, dropping some. The sample contains about 90,000 clones, over 75% of which appear only once. The V and J ends lost 6 bases and 1 base, in that order; junction bases with no gene match: 3. This CDR3 contains 16 residues. CDR1 MNHEY and CDR2 SMNVEV come from the germline V gene (reference sequence). Pooling covered second doses at about 4 or about 12 weeks. This clonotype originated in an adult who received the AZD1222 COVID-19 vaccine. The gene calls are TRBV27 and TRBJ2-3; 14 bases fit TRBD2. The sample was peripheral blood, taken 28 days after the second AZD1222 dose. Here the CDR3 DNA reads TGTGCCAGCAGCCAGGGACTAGCGGGAGGCACAGATACGCAGTATTTT. This gives the protein CASSQGLAGGTDTQYF.